This T cell receptor (beta chain) came from a study of T-cell reconstitution after alpha-beta-depleted transplantation in children. Overall study results and limits: When one year had passed after transplant, most T-cell counts and diversity came from newly produced T cells. Where alpha-beta T cells came from about two months after transplant was reportedly several hundred expanded graft clones.

Points on this clonotype: The antigen is undetermined.

Unique molecular identifiers were used to barcode this TCRbeta library. TCRdb re-derived calls from the PCR reads in MiXCR, one entry per CDR3 protein. Of approximately 430,000 distinct CDR3 sequences in the sample, under 20% were seen once. The germline V gene has CDR1 MGHRA and CDR2 YSYEKL. J gave up 4 bases and V 0 bases, and 8 bases lay outside the gene matches. The CDR3 has 18 residues. The receptor comes from a boy under three years old who had a stem cell transplant for Wiskott-Aldrich syndrome, so the T cells may come from the graft donor. The material sequenced was PBMCs, mostly from graft donor cells, taken 360 days after TCRalphabeta/CD19-depleted stem cell transplant. The genes are TRBV4-1 and TRBJ2-5, with TRBD2 matching over 13 bases. The CDR3 loop reads CASSQDRTSGGAPETQYF. The CDR3 region has the DNA TGCGCCAGCAGCCAAGATAGAACTAGCGGGGGGGCCCCAGAGACCCAGTACTTC.